This T cell receptor (beta chain) was captured by sequencing in a study of blood T cell repertoires in COVID-19. For the study at large: The United States, Italy and Spain provided the acute and convalescent COVID-19 samples.

Per the study methods: Reference gene primers were amplified, and this amplification served to estimate nucleated cell counts. Libraries were prepared by immunoSEQ multiplex PCR; TCRdb keeps only in-frame clonotypes and omits some of them. The V and J calls and clone size were taken over from that table, and D and trimming were inferred from the DNA. The table records roughly 290,000 clones, roughly 90% of them present only once. The CDR3 is made up of 16 amino acids. Germline-derived CDR1 and CDR2 are LNHNV and YYDKDF (reference sequence). V was clipped by 0 bases and J by 4 bases, with 13 bases between them.

This chain uses TRBV15 with TRBJ2-1; possible D gene TRBD2, 7 bases. The receptor's source is an older woman with acute or convalescent COVID-19. Sequences were obtained from peripheral blood. CDR3 region: CATSREPGGVYNEQFF. The CDR3 nucleotides read TGTGCCACCAGCAGAGAACCGGGGGGCGTTTACAATGAGCAGTTCTTC.